Below, 23 T cell receptor beta chains from the same sample are listed, as sequenced in a study of lymphopenia after photon versus proton radiotherapy. Profiling relied on immunoSEQ multiplex PCR, and the TCRdb table lists in-frame clones only, not all of them. The data show 65,000 to 90,000 clones, about nine tenths seen once. This specimen was peripheral blood, taken from a patient treated with photon-based radiotherapy. Source of these receptors: a woman between 40 and 50 years old with cholangiocarcinoma.

This clone was found once. The chain links TRBV30 to TRBJ2-3; tentative D call: TRBD2 (6 bases). CDR1 is GTSNPN and CDR2 is SVGIG in the germline V gene (reference sequence). The CDR3 sequence is 12 residues long. The ends were cut back, 0 bases at V and 7 bases at J, with 8 bases in the middle. Written as DNA, the CDR3 is TGTGCCTGGAGTGTAGGCGGGAATACGCAGTATTTT. This translates into CAWSVGGNTQYF.

This chain uses TRBV18 with TRBJ1-6, with D uncertain. Germline V gene sequence: CDR1 KGHSH, CDR2 LQKENI. The CDR3 consists of 14 residues. The V end was cut by 4 bases, the J end by 5 bases, with 9 bases between. CDR3 protein: CASSRAENNSPLHF. The CDR3 region has the DNA TGTGCCAGCTCACGGGCAGAAAATAATTCACCCCTCCACTTT. Full variable domain (remainder filled in from reference TRBV18 and TRBJ1-6): NAGVMQNPRHLVRRRGQEARLRCSPMKGHSHVYWYRQLPEEGLKFMVYLQKENIIDESGMPKERFSAEFPKEGPSILRIQQVVRGDSAAYFCASSRAENNSPLHFGNGTRLTVT.

The chain has TRBV29-1 and TRBJ1-1; possible D gene TRBD1, 5 bases. Trimming took off 0 bases at V and 7 bases at J, with 12 bases between the two ends. Germline V gene sequence: CDR1 SQVTM, CDR2 ANQGSEA. This CDR3 has 13 residues. CDR3 sequence: CSVEDRGWGEAFF. Written as DNA, the CDR3 is TGCAGCGTTGAAGATCGGGGGTGGGGTGAAGCTTTCTTT.

This clone was counted once. The chain combines TRBV19 with TRBJ1-2; D is possibly TRBD1 (6 bases). Trimming took off 2 bases at V and 1 base at J, with 17 bases between the two ends. The CDR3 length is 17 residues. CDR1 and CDR2 from the germline V gene are LNHDA and SQIVND (reference sequence). This CDR3 reads CASSISATGVFNYGYTF. The DNA for the CDR3 is TGTGCCAGTAGTATATCGGCGACAGGAGTATTTAACTATGGCTACACCTTC.

The chain carries TRBV5-6 and TRBJ1-4, with 7 positions matching TRBD1. Per germline, CDR1 SGHDT and CDR2 YYEEEE. V lost 3 bases and J lost 5; bases outside the gene matches: 10. This CDR3 comprises 16 residues. The CDR3 DNA reads TGTGCCAGCAGCTCCTCTCAGGGGACAGTGAATGAAAAACTGTTTTTT. This translates into CASSSSQGTVNEKLFF. The entire variable domain, with the rest obtained from reference TRBV5-6 and TRBJ1-4, is as follows: DAGVTQSPTHLIKTRGQQVTLRCSPKSGHDTVSWYQQALGQGPQFIFQYYEEEERQRGNFPDRFSGHQFPNYSSELNVNALLLGDSALYLCASSSSQGTVNEKLFFGSGTQLSVL.

This clone was observed a single time. This chain links TRBV29-1 with TRBJ2-7, with 9 bases that match TRBD2. Per the germline V gene, CDR1 is SQVTM and CDR2 is ANQGSEA. The CDR3 sequence is 14 residues long. After removal of 4 bases from V and 5 bases from J, the junction contained 9 bases not matched to a gene. CDR3 sequence: CSVGIAGVVNEQYF. CDR3 nucleotide sequence: TGCAGCGTTGGTATAGCGGGAGTGGTAAACGAGCAGTACTTC.

The chain links TRBV19 to TRBJ2-2, with unresolved D. V was cut by 2 bases and J by 6 bases, with 10 bases left in between. The CDR3 has 14 amino acids. The germline V gene has CDR1 LNHDA and CDR2 SQIVND (reference sequence). In nucleotides, the CDR3 is TGTGCCAGTAGTATATCCGGATCTGCCGGGGAGCTGTTTTTT. Its translation is CASSISGSAGELFF.

The V gene is TRBV2, the J gene TRBJ2-3; 10 bases match TRBD1. This CDR3 region has 13 residues. Germline V gene lookup returns CDR1 SNHLY and CDR2 FYNNEI. Germline trimming cut 4 bases from V and 6 bases from J; bases unmatched to any gene: 1. CDR3 sequence reads: CASSVDRGDTQYF. The CDR3 DNA is TGTGCCAGCAGTGTGGACAGGGGGGATACGCAGTATTTT.

With respect to this clone: One end of the junction fails to match germline, which may point to a read error. CDR3 sequence reads: CASSPMPGHLVF. The CDR3 region has the DNA TGCGCCAGCAGCCCCATGCCCGGACACCTTGTTTTT. The chain carries TRBV4-1 and TRBJ1-4; D possibly corresponds to TRBD1 (5 bases). From germline, CDR1 is MGHRA and CDR2 YSYEKL. The CDR3 has 12 residues.

V gene TRBV7-8 combines with J gene TRBJ1-1; TRBD1 matches at 8 bases. V trimming: 5 bases; J trimming: 1 base; junction bases outside the gene matches: 12. The CDR3 covers 17 residues. CDR1 and CDR2 (germline): SGHVS, FQNEAQ. The CDR3 loop reads CASSPSLDREGNTEAFF. Here the CDR3 DNA reads TGTGCCAGCAGCCCATCCTTGGACAGGGAGGGGAACACTGAAGCTTTCTTT.

The V and J genes are TRBV4-2 and TRBJ1-6; 7 nucleotides match TRBD1. This CDR3 has 13 residues. After removal of 1 base from V and 9 bases from J, the junction contained 0 bases not matched to a gene. Germline V gene data show CDR1 as LGHNA and CDR2 as YNFKEQ. CDR3 bases: TGTGCCAGCAGCCAAGGACAGGGTTCACCCCTCCACTTT. It codes for CASSQGQGSPLHF.

This clone has a handful of counts. The rearrangement links TRBV9 to TRBJ2-2; possibly TRBD1 or TRBD2 for D (5 bases each). This CDR3 comprises 17 residues. Looked up from germline, CDR1 is SGDLS and CDR2 is YYNGEE. V lost 0 bases and J 5 bases, leaving 17 bases between the germline ends. The chain's CDR3 is CASSVDPGTALTGELFF. The CDR3, as DNA: TGTGCCAGCAGCGTAGACCCCGGGACGGCGCTAACCGGGGAGCTGTTTTTT.

The rearrangement links TRBV7-6 to TRBJ2-1; 9 nucleotides agree with TRBD2. Germline V CDR1 and CDR2: SGHVS, FNYEAQ. This CDR3 spans 14 amino acids. V was clipped by 1 base and J by 10 bases; unmatched bases: 5. CDR3 in amino acids: CASSLVGLAAEQFF. In DNA, the CDR3 is TGTGCCAGCAGCTTAGTGGGACTAGCAGCCGAGCAGTTCTTC.

The chain is built from TRBV9 and TRBJ2-1; D remains ambiguous. The V end was cut by 3 bases, the J end by 8 bases, with 21 bases between. The CDR3 extends over 16 amino acids. Germline V gives CDR1 SGDLS, CDR2 YYNGEE. The CDR3 loop reads CASSGHDGWAVDEQFF. The CDR3 nucleotides are TGTGCCAGCAGCGGACACGACGGATGGGCAGTTGATGAGCAGTTCTTC.

V and J are TRBV28 and TRBJ1-2; 9 nucleotides match TRBD1. The CDR3 is 15 amino acids. Per the germline V gene, CDR1 is MDHEN and CDR2 is SYDVKM. Trimming cost V 5 bases and J 2 bases; bases outside gene matches: 6. The CDR3: CASSLNRGLNYGYTF. CDR3 bases: TGTGCCAGCAGTCTGAACAGGGGGCTGAACTATGGCTACACCTTC.

This clone was picked up one time. The chain uses TRBV7-3 and TRBJ2-3; 7 bases are a match to TRBD2. V lost 3 bases and J lost 4; bases outside the gene matches: 1. CDR3 size: 13 residues. Per the germline V gene, CDR1 is SGHTA and CDR2 is FQGTGA. The CDR3 DNA reads as TGTGCCAGCAGCTTTCTAGCGGCAGATACGCAGTATTTT. Protein product: CASSFLAADTQYF.

This chain uses TRBV6-4 with TRBJ1-1; no firm D call. The CDR3 is 14 residues long. Germline CDR1 and CDR2: MRHNA and SNTAGT. V lost 10 bases and J lost 5, with 20 bases in between. The CDR3 here is CATTADWGTTEAFF. CDR3 nucleotide sequence: TGTGCCACCACTGCTGATTGGGGTACGACTGAAGCTTTCTTT.

The chain joins TRBV5-1 to TRBJ2-7; the match to TRBD2 covers 10 bases. Germline V gene sequence: CDR1 SGHRS, CDR2 YFSETQ. There are 17 residues in the CDR3. J was trimmed by 1 base and V by 4 bases; bases with no gene match: 11. This chain's CDR3 is CASSLTGLADSSYEQYF. Here the CDR3 DNA reads TGCGCCAGCAGCCTCACCGGACTAGCGGATTCTTCCTACGAGCAGTACTTC.

The genes are TRBV27 and TRBJ2-7; no firm D call. V lost 4 bases to trimming and J lost 0 bases, with 13 bases between them. The CDR3 sequence is 15 residues long. Germline V gene data show CDR1 as MNHEY and CDR2 as SMNVEV (reference sequence). CDR3 sequence: CASSSPSESSYEQYF. For the CDR3, the DNA is TGTGCCAGCAGTTCCCCCTCCGAGAGCTCCTACGAGCAGTACTTC.

This chain connects TRBV5-1 to TRBJ2-7; D not certain. Trimming removed 4 bases at V and 0 bases at J, with 8 bases between. Germline V lookup: CDR1 SGHRS, CDR2 YFSETQ. The CDR3 sequence is 13 residues long. DNA for the CDR3: TGCGCCAGCAGCCCGGGTGGCTCCTACGAGCAGTACTTC. Its translation: CASSPGGSYEQYF.

The chain couples TRBV9 to TRBJ1-2, with 8 bases that match TRBD1. Germline assignment: CDR1 SGDLS and CDR2 YYNGEE. The CDR3 sequence is 16 residues long. J lost 3 bases, V lost 0 bases, and 7 bases had no gene match. The CDR3 sequence is CASSVGAMDRDYGYTF. The CDR3 nucleotides read TGTGCCAGCAGCGTAGGGGCCATGGACAGGGACTATGGCTACACCTTC.

The chain recombines TRBV29-1 with TRBJ1-1; D is perhaps TRBD1 (5 bases). Germline values: CDR1 SQVTM, CDR2 ANQGSEA. Trimming stripped 5 bases from V and 0 bases from J, with 10 bases between. The CDR3 is 13 residues long. The CDR3 nucleotides read TGCAGCGTTTTTAGGGGTTTGAACACTGAAGCTTTCTTT. It encodes CSVFRGLNTEAFF.

This sequence joins TRBV11-2 and TRBJ2-7, with D unclear. V lost 2 bases and J lost 1, with 9 bases in between. The germline V gene has CDR1 SGHAT and CDR2 FQNNGV. The CDR3 spans 14 residues. The DNA of the CDR3 is TGTGCCAGCAGCTTATCGGCAGAATCCTACGAGCAGTACTTC. Protein product: CASSLSAESYEQYF.